This TCR beta chain was identified during a study of blood T cells in healthy people across ages. This clonotype was recorded once. A J-beta primer mix and a sample-barcoded 5' primer were used in a second PCR of about 7 to 12 cycles. TCRdb re-called the 5' RACE reads through MiXCR, storing one row per CDR3 protein. The data show 700,000 to 950,000 distinct CDR3 sequences, approximately 39% seen once. This CDR3 contains 13 residues. Germline-derived CDR1 and CDR2 are DFQATT and SNEGSKA (reference sequence). The sequencing sample was made of blood. This receptor was obtained from a woman aged 60-70 years in good health. The rearrangement links TRBV20-1 to TRBJ2-1, with 9 nucleotides matching TRBD2. The J call may be incorrect, as the DNA end agrees better with TRBJ2-7. CDR3 region: CSPAGGGANEQYF. CDR3 DNA: TGCAGTCCCGCTGGCGGGGGGGCGAATGAGCAGTACTTC.